This T cell receptor (beta chain) was profiled in a study of blood T cell repertoires in COVID-19. Study overall: Specimens from acute and convalescent COVID-19 originated in the United States, Italy and Spain.

Profiled with immunoSEQ multiplex PCR; TCRdb holds only in-frame clones, not every one. The sample has roughly 230,000 clones, approximately 91% seen once; the top ten hold approximately 0.7%. This sequence was found in a human donor in a cohort sampled during active COVID-19. Sequenced input: peripheral blood.

DNA for the CDR3: TGTGCCAGCAGCCGAGAGCCACCCGGACAGGGGAAAGATACGCAGTATTTT. Its translation is CASSREPPGQGKDTQYF. This chain uses TRBV5-5 with TRBJ2-3, with 9 bases fitting TRBD1. The CDR3 consists of 17 residues. Germline CDR1 reads SGHKS; CDR2 reads YYEKEE (reference sequence). V shed 4 bases, J shed 5 bases, and the junction held 14 bases outside the gene matches.